This TCR beta chain was captured in a study of shared clonotypes between healthy human individuals (dated by TCRdb to the early 2020s). Concerning the study at large: Three men and two women, aged 18 to 49 years, made up the cohort. For each donor, CD4 naive and CD4 memory were each given three plates, CD8 naive was given two plates, and CD8 memory was given one plate. To estimate repertoire size and how much clonotypes are shared between individuals, the study performed deep sequencing of blood TCR repertoires from about five healthy adults. To increase sequencing depth and limit assay-specific biases, different laboratories used diverse techniques to prepare libraries and sequence TCR repertoires. Per donor, leukapheresis produced somewhere between about 0.94 and 9.5 billion PBMCs. What the authors observed across the whole study: Higher generation probabilities were observed for clonotypes shared by all four sorted-subset donors than for non-shared clonotypes. Pairwise subsampling led to the expectation that sequencing depth would affect the degree of clonotype sharing among donors. Naive subsets generally had larger estimated clonotype richness than memory subsets. Only blood was sampled, and tissue TCR repertoires likely differ from those in blood. The small number of donors limited the genetic and exposure-history diversity represented. Incomplete sequencing was indicated by rarefaction of sorted-subset datasets, despite the large sequencing depth. Sharing across a few donors was observed for roughly 5.4% of naive CD4, about 4% of naive CD8, 2.3% of memory CD4, and 0.4% of memory CD8 clonotypes.

From a lookup of the germline V gene, CDR1 and CDR2 are MGHDK and SYGVNS. V is reduced by 7 bases and J by 2 bases, leaving a spacing of 14 bases between them. The CDR3 runs 15 residues from the cysteine to the phenylalanine. Only the CDR3 part of the read is kept: 45 bases, read in frame from the first base. Healthy HIV-negative adults with no recently reported acute infections or vaccinations were included as donors. Only Caucasian adults living in Nashville, Tennessee, USA were represented among the donors. CD4+ T cells were enriched by magnetic negative selection; naive cells were then positively selected on CD45RA, and the negative fraction formed the memory subset. Blood was obtained by leukapheresis, after which PBMCs were separated by Ficoll-Histopaque density gradient centrifugation and cryopreserved in liquid nitrogen vapor phase. Analytical flow cytometry was used to check the purity and quantity of every magnetically sorted T cell population. From each sorted fraction, genomic DNA was isolated and quantified by UV absorbance on a Nanodrop 2000c.

Regarding this clone: Its antigen remains undetermined. Base quality data are lacking; no much larger clone is found one base away.

TCR CDR3 regions were amplified from genomic DNA by multiplex PCR using the deep immunoSEQ assay. Extracted genomic DNA from each cell subset was spread evenly across all wells of several immunoSEQ 96-well plates, with each plate serving as a replicate. For sorted subsets, each replicate PCR was loaded with approximately 190 ng genomic DNA, equivalent to some 31,000 T cell genomes. Purified libraries were quantified with a Qubit 3.0 fluorometer, sized on a Bioanalyzer 2100, and re-quantified with the KAPA Library Quantification kit. Every immunoSEQ 96-well plate was sequenced on a separate single-read 150-cycle Illumina NextSeq 550 flow cell. As for the authors' bioinformatics: The immunoSEQ output contained only junctional sequences without quality scores, so filtering could not match that applied to full-length reads. Sequences were annotated with PyIR, a Python wrapper for IgBLAST v1.9, using IMGT germline references to assign V/J genes and CDR3. Any read was removed if the V/J assignment was weak (E-value above 1e-6), the CDR3 was missing, or the read contained stop codons, out-of-frame junctions, or ambiguous translated residues. V3J clonotypes were defined as sequences sharing the same inferred V gene, J gene, and CDR3 amino acid sequence. To compute the percentage overlap between repertoires, the number of shared unique clonotypes was divided by the size of the smaller repertoire. Repertoire richness was assessed with RTK rarefaction, the Chao1 estimator, and Recon v2.1 estimates of unobserved clonotypes. OLGA was used to compute generation probabilities for all TCRbeta clonotypes that the gDNA method yielded from a few donors. TCRdb took this table from immuneACCESS and kept in-frame rearrangements with V and J called. Such tables lack part of the clones; where checked against another copy, unresolved V genes explain under half of the gap, and the rest is unexplained. Clonal size and the V and J genes are those of that table, whereas D and trimming came from the DNA. This sample gives approximately 2.5 million clones in total; 93% of them show up just once. The ten most abundant clones make up about 0.39% of the sample.

The sample was naive CD4+ T cells from PBMCs. According to the study, the label for this sample's cell subset or site signals: CD45RA+ positively selected. This sequence originates from a man aged 18 to 30 in good health. Some clones in this sample may be carry-over from other donors' samples. In this chain, TRBV25-1 is recombined with TRBJ1-4; no D gene can be assigned with confidence. The CDR3 in this case is CASTKGLGTNEKLFF. The sequence in DNA is TGTGCCAGCACGAAGGGCCTGGGCACTAATGAAAAACTGTTTTTT.